This T cell receptor beta chain was identified during a study of T cell responses to AZD1222 COVID-19 vaccine. Study findings and constraints: The donors showed a predominance of white British ancestry and of females, with possible underestimation of clonal diversity. CD4 TCRs linked to vaccination spanned spike, dominating at 160-218 and 743-854. Only a handful of AZD1222 recipients tested seropositive at baseline. Spike-specific TCR repertoires showed rising breadth and depth after two AZD1222 doses.

As for this clone: Its antigen is not known.

From germline, CDR1 is MNHEY and CDR2 SVGAGI. The CDR3 has 12 amino acids. Trimming removed 2 bases from V and 8 bases from J; junction bases left unmatched: 2. Sequencing used immunoSEQ multiplex PCR; TCRdb keeps in-frame clones, though not all of them. Of some 83,000 clones listed, around 89% were seen once; the top ten hold 5% to 6%. The chain couples TRBV6-5 to TRBJ1-2; the match to TRBD1 covers 7 bases. The source material was peripheral blood, sampled 28 days after the second AZD1222 dose. The source of this sequence is an adult who received the AZD1222 COVID-19 vaccine. For the CDR3, the DNA is TGTGCCAGCAGTTACACAGGGGAGGGCTACACCTTC. Its translation: CASSYTGEGYTF.